The rows below give T cell receptor beta chains drawn from one sample of a study of T cell changes during pregnancy in multiple sclerosis. Libraries were prepared by immunoSEQ multiplex PCR; TCRdb keeps only in-frame clonotypes and omits some of them. The sample shows roughly 110,000 clones, about nine tenths of them seen only once. Sequencing used peripheral blood, obtained after pregnancy. These receptors all come from a female donor with multiple sclerosis, enrolled in a pregnancy study. Each CDR3 is given with its conserved first and last residue. A D gene is named only where the DNA matches it firmly. Size tells how often a clone was seen (once, few, many) or the class of an expanded clone, and some rows leave it out.

V	D	size	J	DNA	CDR3
TRBV5-4	TRBD1	.	TRBJ1-4	TGTGCCAGCAGCTTGCAGGGGACAGGGAATGAAAAACTGTTTTTT	CASSLQGTGNEKLFF
TRBV5-4	.	.	TRBJ1-1	TGTGCCAGCAGCCCTAGCCGGTCGGGCAGAGAAGCTTTCTTT	CASSPSRSGREAFF
TRBV27	TRBD1	few	TRBJ1-2	TGTGCCAGCAGTACCACGGACAGGGGCCATTACACCTTC	CASSTTDRGHYTF
TRBV2	TRBD1	.	TRBJ1-2	TGTGCCAGCAGGCGCCGGGACAGGGCTGCGGATGGCTACACCTTC	CASRRRDRAADGYTF
TRBV6-5	.	.	TRBJ1-1	TGTGCCAGCAGTTACTCACGGGGGGGTGAAGCTTTCTTT	CASSYSRGGEAFF
TRBV7-9	TRBD2	few	TRBJ2-3	TGTGCCAGCAGCCCTAGCGGGACAGATACGCAGTATTTT	CASSPSGTDTQYF
TRBV5-1	TRBD2	.	TRBJ2-7	TGCGCCAGCAGCCGGGCCACTAGCGGGAGAACCTACGAGCAGTACTTC	CASSRATSGRTYEQYF
TRBV27	TRBD2	.	TRBJ2-7	TGTGCCAGCAGTTCCCTACTAGCGGGAGGTTCCTACGAGCAGTACTTC	CASSSLLAGGSYEQYF
TRBV6-4	TRBD1	.	TRBJ1-3	TGTGCCAGCAGCTGGAAGGGGGCGGACGGAAACACCATATATTTT	CASSWKGADGNTIYF
TRBV29-1	.	.	TRBJ2-7	TGCAGCGCCGGGCGGGGACTGACCTACGAGCAGTACTTC	CSAGRGLTYEQYF
TRBV5-1	.	.	TRBJ1-1	TGCGCCAGCAGCTTGGCGGTTGGGGCGACTGGCACTGAAGCTTTCTTT	CASSLAVGATGTEAFF
TRBV18	.	.	TRBJ2-1	TGTGCCAGCTCACCTCCGGAGGGTAACAACAATGAGCAGTTCTTC	CASSPPEGNNNEQFF
TRBV19	.	.	TRBJ1-2	TGTGCCAGTAGTATCGCTGACACACTCTATGGCTACACCTTC	CASSIADTLYGYTF
TRBV5-4	.	once	TRBJ2-7	TGTGCCAGCAGCTTAAATCGCGCGCGCGGATCCTACGAGCAGTACTTC	CASSLNRARGSYEQYF
TRBV10-3	.	.	TRBJ1-6	TGTGCCATCAGCGGGACAACAAATTCACCCCTCCACTTT	CAISGTTNSPLHF
TRBV28	TRBD1	.	TRBJ1-1	TGTGCCAGCAGTTTCCCCACCGGGACAGGGGAACTCGAAGCTTTCTTT	CASSFPTGTGELEAFF
TRBV6-6	TRBD1	.	TRBJ2-1	TGTGCCAGCAGTTTACAGGGGGCCTCCTACAATGAGCAGTTCTTC	CASSLQGASYNEQFF
TRBV6-1	TRBD1	.	TRBJ2-7	TGTGCCAGCAGTGGGGACAGGGGGTCCTACGAGCAGTACTTC	CASSGDRGSYEQYF
TRBV28	TRBD2	.	TRBJ2-2	TGTGCCAGCAGTAAGGGACTAGCGGGATTGAGGGCCGGGGAGCTGTTTTTT	CASSKGLAGLRAGELFF
TRBV7-2	TRBD2	.	TRBJ2-7	TGTGCCAGCAGCGAGGCTAGCGGGGGGGCCTACGAGCAGTACTTC	CASSEASGGAYEQYF
TRBV13	.	.	TRBJ1-2	TGTGCCAGCAGCCTACTAAGGAGCCTAAGCAGGGGCTATGGCTACACCTTC	CASSLLRSLSRGYGYTF
TRBV15	.	.	TRBJ1-5	TGTGCCACCAGCAGAGATTACAGGGAGCCTTATAGCAATCAGCCCCAGCATTTT	CATSRDYREPYSNQPQHF
TRBV19	.	.	TRBJ1-1	TGTGCCAGTAGTATAGTTAGCGGAACTGAAGCTTTCTTT	CASSIVSGTEAFF
TRBV28	.	.	TRBJ1-1	TGTGCCAGCAGTACCGGGGGGAGGATGTACACTGAAGCTTTCTTT	CASSTGGRMYTEAFF
TRBV6-5	.	.	TRBJ2-1	TGTGCCAGCAGCCGAGGAGGGCCCCAGGATGAGCAGTTCTTC	CASSRGGPQDEQFF
TRBV9	TRBD2	.	TRBJ2-1	TGTGCCAGCAGCGTAGGTCTCGGCGGGACTAGCCGGGTTGGTGAGCAGTTCTTC	CASSVGLGGTSRVGEQFF
TRBV10-2	.	.	TRBJ2-2	TGCGCCAGCAGTCAACAGAACACCGGGGAGCTGTTTTTT	CASSQQNTGELFF
TRBV19	.	.	TRBJ2-6	TGTGCCAGTGCCCCGCGGCAGGGGACGCCTGGGGCCAACGTCCTGACTTTC	CASAPRQGTPGANVLTF